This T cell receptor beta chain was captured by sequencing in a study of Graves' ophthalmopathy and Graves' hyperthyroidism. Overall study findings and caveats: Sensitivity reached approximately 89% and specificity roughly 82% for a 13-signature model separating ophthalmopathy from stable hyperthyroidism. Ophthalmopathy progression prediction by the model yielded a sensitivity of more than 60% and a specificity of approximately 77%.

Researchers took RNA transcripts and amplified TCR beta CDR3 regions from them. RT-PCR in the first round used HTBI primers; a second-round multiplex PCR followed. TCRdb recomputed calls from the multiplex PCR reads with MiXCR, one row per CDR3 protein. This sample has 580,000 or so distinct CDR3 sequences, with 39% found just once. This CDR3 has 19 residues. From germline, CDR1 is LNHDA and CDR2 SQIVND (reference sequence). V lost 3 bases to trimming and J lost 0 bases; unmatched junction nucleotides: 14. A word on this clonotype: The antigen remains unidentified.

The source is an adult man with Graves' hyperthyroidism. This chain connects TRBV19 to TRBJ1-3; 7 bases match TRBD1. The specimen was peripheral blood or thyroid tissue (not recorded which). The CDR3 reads CASSMTGNGREGSGNTIYF. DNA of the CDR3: TGTGCCAGTAGTATGACAGGGAACGGCCGAGAGGGCTCTGGAAACACCATATATTTT. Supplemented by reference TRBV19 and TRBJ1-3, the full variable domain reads DGGITQSPKYLFRKEGQNVTLSCEQNLNHDAMYWYRQDPGQGLRLIYYSQIVNDFQKGDIAEGYSVSREKKESFPLTVTSAQKNPTAFYLCASSMTGNGREGSGNTIYFGEGSWLTVV.